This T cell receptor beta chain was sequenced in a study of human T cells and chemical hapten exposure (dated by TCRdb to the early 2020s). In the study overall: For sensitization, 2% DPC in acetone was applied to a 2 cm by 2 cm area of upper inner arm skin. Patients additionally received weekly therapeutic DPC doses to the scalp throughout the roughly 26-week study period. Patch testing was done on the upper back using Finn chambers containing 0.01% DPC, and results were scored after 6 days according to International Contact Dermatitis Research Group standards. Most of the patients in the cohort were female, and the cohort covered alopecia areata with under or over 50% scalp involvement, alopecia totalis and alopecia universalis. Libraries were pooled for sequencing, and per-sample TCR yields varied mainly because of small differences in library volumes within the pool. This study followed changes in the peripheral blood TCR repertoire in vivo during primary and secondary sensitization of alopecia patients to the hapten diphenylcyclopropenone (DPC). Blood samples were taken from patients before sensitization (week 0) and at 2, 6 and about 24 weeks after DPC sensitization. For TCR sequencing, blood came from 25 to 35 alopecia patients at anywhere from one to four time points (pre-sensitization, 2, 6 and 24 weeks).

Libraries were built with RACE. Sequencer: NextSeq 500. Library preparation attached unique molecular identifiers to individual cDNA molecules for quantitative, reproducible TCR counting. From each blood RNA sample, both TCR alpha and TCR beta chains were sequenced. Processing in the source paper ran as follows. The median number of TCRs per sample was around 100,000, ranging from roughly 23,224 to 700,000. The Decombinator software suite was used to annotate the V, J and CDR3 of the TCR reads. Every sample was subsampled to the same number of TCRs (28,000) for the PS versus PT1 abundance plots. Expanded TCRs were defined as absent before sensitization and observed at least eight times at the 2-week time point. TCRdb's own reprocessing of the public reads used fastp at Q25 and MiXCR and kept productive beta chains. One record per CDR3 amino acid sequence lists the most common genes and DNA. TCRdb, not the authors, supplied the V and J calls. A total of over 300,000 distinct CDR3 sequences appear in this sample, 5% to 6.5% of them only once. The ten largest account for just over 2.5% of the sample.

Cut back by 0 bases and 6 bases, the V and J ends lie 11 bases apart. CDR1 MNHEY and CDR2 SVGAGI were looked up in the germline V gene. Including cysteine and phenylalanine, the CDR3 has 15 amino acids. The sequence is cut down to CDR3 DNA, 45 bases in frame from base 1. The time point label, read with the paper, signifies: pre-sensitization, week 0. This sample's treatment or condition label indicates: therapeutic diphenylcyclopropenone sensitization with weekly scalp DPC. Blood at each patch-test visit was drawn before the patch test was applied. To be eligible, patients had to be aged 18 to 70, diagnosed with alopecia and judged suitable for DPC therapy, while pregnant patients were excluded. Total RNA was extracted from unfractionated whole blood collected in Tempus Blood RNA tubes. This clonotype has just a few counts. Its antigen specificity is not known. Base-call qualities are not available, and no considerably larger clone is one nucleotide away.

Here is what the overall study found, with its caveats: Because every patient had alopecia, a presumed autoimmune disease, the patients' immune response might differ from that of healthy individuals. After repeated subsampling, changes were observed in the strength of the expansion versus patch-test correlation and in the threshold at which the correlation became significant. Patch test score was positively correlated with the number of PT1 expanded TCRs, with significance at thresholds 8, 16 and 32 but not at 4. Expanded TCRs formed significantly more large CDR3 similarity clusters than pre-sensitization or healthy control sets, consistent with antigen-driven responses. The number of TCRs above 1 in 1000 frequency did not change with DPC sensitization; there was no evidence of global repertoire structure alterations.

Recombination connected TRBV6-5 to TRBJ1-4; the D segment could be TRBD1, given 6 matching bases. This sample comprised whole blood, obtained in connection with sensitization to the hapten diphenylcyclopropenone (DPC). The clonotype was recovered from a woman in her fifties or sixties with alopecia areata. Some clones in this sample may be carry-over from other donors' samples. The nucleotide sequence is TGTGCCAGCAGTTACTCAGGGGGGCCCCATGAAAAACTGTTTTTT. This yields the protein CASSYSGGPHEKLFF.